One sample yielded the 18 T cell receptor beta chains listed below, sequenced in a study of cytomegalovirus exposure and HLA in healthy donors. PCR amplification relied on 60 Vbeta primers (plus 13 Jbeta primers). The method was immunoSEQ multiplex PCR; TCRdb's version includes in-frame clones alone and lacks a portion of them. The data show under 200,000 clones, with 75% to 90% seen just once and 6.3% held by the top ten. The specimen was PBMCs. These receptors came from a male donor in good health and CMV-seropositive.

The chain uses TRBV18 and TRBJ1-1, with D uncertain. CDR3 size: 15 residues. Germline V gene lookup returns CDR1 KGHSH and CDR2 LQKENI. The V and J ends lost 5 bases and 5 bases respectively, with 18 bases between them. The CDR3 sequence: CASSISDPGWTEAFF. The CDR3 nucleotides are TGTGCCAGCTCAATTTCCGATCCGGGATGGACTGAAGCTTTCTTT.

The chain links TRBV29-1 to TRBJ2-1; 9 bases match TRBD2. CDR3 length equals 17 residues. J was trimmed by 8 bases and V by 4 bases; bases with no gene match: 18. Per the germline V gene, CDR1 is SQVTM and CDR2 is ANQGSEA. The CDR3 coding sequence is TGCAGCGTTGGACCTATGGTACGGGCCGGCGGGAGGGATGAGCAGTTCTTC. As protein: CSVGPMVRAGGRDEQFF.

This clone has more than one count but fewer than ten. The CDR3 DNA follows: TGTGCCAGCAGCTTGGACAGGGGAATTCAGCCCCAGCATTTT. This gives the protein CASSLDRGIQPQHF. The chain carries TRBV6-1 and TRBJ1-5; TRBD1 matches at 9 bases. The trim removed 6 bases at V and 6 bases at J, leaving 6 bases unmatched. In germline, CDR1 is MNHNS, CDR2 SASEGT. This CDR3 has 14 residues.

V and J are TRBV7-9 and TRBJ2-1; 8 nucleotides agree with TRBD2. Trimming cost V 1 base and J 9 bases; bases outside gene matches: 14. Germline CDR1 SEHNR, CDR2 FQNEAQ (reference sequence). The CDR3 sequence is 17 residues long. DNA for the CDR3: TGTGCCAGCAGCTTAGACCGCCTAGCGGGCCCAGAGGGTGAGCAGTTCTTC. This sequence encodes CASSLDRLAGPEGEQFF. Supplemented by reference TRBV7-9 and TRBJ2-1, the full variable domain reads DTGVSQNPRHKITKRGQNVTFRCDPISEHNRLYWYRQTLGQGPEFLTYFQNEAQLEKSRLLSDRFSAERPKGSFSTLEIQRTEQGDSAMYLCASSLDRLAGPEGEQFFGPGTRLTVL.

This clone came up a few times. The CDR3 region is CASSLQGAPEAFF. The CDR3 region has the DNA TGTGCCAGCAGCTTACAAGGGGCCCCTGAAGCTTTCTTT. This chain connects TRBV7-2 to TRBJ1-1; TRBD1 is a possible D gene (5 bases). Germline lookup yields CDR1 SGHTA and CDR2 FQGNSA. The CDR3 covers 13 residues. The V end was cut by 2 bases, the J end by 6 bases, with 10 bases between. The full variable domain, its missing parts supplied by reference TRBV7-2 and TRBJ1-1, is GAGVSQSPSNKVTEKGKDVELRCDPISGHTALYWYRQSLGQGLEFLIYFQGNSAPDKSGLPSDRFSAERTGGSVSTLTIQRTQQEDSAVYLCASSLQGAPEAFFGQGTRLTVV.

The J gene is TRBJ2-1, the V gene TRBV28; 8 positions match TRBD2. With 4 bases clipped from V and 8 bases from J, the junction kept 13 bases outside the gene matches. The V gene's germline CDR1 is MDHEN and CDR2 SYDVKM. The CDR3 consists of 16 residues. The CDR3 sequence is CASSSPLAEEGDEQFF. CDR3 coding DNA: TGTGCCAGCAGTTCCCCACTAGCGGAGGAGGGGGATGAGCAGTTCTTC.

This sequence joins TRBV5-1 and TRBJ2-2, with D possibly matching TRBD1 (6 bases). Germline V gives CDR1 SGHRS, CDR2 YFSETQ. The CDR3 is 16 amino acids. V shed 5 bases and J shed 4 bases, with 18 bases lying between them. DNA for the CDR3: TGCGCCAGCAGTAGGGGAACAGGGTCAGTCACCGGGGAGCTGTTTTTT. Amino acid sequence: CASSRGTGSVTGELFF.

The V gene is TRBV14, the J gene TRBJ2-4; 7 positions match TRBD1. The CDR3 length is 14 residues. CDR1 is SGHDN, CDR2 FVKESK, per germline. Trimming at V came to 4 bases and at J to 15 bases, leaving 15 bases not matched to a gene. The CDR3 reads CASSPSQGDRVVYF. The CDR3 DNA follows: TGTGCCAGCAGCCCTAGCCAGGGGGACCGCGTAGTGTACTTC. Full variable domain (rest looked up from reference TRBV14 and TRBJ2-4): EAGVTQFPSHSVIEKGQTVTLRCDPISGHDNLYWYRRVMGKEIKFLLHFVKESKQDESGMPNNRFLAERTGGTYSTLKVQPAELEDSGVYFCASSPSQGDRVVYFGAGTRLSVL.

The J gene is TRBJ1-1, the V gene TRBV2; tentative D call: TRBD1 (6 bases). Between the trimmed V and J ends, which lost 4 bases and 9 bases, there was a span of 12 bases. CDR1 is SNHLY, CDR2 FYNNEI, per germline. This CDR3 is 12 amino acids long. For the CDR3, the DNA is TGTGCCAGCAGTGTAGGGGACATCCAAGCTTTCTTT. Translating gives CASSVGDIQAFF.

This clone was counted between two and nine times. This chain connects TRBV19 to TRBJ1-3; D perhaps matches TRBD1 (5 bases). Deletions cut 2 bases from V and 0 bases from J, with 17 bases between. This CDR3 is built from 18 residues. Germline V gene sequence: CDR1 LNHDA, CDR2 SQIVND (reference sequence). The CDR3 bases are TGTGCCAGTAGTATAATGGAACACCAGGGCAGCTCTGGAAACACCATATATTTT. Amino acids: CASSIMEHQGSSGNTIYF.

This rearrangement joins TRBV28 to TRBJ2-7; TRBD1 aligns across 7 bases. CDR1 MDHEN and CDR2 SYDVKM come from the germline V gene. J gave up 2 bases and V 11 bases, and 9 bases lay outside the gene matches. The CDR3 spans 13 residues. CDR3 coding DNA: TGTGCCTGCACTCCAGGGGGTCCCTACGAGCAGTACTTC. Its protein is CACTPGGPYEQYF.

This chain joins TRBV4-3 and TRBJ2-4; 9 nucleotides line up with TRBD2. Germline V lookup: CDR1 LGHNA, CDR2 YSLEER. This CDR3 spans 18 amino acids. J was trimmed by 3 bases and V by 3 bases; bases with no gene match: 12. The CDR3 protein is CASSHLTSGPWGKNIQYF. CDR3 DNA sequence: TGCGCCAGCAGCCACCTGACTAGCGGCCCCTGGGGCAAAAACATTCAGTACTTC.

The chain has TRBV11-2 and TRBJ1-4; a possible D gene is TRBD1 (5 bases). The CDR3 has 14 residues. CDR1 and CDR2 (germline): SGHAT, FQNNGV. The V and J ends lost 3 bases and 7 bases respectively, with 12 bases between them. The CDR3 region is CASSFQGSVEKLFF. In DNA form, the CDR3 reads TGTGCCAGCAGCTTTCAGGGTTCAGTTGAAAAACTGTTTTTT.

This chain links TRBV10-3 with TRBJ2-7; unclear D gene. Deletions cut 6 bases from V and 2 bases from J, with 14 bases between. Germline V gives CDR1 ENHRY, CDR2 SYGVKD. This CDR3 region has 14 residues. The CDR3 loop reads CAISPTANPYEQYF. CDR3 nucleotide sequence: TGTGCCATCAGCCCTACAGCTAATCCCTACGAGCAGTACTTC.

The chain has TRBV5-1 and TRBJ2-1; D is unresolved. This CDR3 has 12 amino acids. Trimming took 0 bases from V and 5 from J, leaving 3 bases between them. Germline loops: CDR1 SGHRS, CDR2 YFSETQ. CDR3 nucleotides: TGCGCCAGCAGCTTGGCCAACAATGAGCAGTTCTTC. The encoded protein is CASSLANNEQFF.

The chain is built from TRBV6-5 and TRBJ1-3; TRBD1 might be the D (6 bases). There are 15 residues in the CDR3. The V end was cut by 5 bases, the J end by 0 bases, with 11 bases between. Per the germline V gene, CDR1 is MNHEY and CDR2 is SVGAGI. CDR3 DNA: TGTGCCAGCAGTCTGACAGGTTCCTCTGGAAACACCATATATTTT. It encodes CASSLTGSSGNTIYF.

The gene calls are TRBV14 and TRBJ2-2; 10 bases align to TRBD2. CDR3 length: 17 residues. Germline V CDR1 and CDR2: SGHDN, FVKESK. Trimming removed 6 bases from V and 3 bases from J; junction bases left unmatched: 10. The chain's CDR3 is CASRAGLLAGYTGELFF. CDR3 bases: TGTGCCAGCAGGGCAGGCTTACTAGCGGGATACACCGGGGAGCTGTTTTTT.

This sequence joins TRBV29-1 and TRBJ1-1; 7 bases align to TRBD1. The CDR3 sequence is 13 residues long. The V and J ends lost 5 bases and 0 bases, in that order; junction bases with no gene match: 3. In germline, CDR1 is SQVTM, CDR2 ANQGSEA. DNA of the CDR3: TGCAGCGTTCGACAGGGCTTGAACACTGAAGCTTTCTTT. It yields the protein CSVRQGLNTEAFF.